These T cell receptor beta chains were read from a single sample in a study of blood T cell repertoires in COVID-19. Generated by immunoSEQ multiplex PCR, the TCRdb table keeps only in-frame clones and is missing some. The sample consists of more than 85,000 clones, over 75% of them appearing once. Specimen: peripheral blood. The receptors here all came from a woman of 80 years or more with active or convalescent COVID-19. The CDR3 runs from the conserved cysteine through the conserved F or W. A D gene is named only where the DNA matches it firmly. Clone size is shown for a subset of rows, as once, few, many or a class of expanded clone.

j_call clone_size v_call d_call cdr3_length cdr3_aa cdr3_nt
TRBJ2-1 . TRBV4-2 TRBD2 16 CASSQGVSGRGNEQFF TGTGCCAGCAGCCAAGGGGTAAGCGGGAGGGGCAATGAGCAGTTCTTC
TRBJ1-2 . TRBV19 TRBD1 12 CATSDRDYGYTF TGTGCCACCTCGGACAGGGACTATGGCTACACCTTC
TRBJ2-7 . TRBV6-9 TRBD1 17 CASSTHFDDRESYEQYF TGTGCCAGCAGTACCCACTTTGATGACAGGGAATCCTACGAGCAGTACTTC
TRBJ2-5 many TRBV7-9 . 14 CASSFGGQGETQYF TGTGCCAGCAGCTTCGGTGGGCAGGGGGAGACCCAGTACTTC
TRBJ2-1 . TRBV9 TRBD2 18 CASSVVAGFRLSYNEQFF TGTGCCAGCAGCGTAGTAGCGGGATTCCGACTCTCCTACAATGAGCAGTTCTTC
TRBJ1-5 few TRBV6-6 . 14 CASSYRGESQPQHF TGTGCCAGCAGTTATAGGGGTGAAAGTCAGCCCCAGCATTTT
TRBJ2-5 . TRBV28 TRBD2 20 CASSSLWGGKGVFPQETQYF TGTGCCAGCAGTTCCCTATGGGGGGGTAAGGGAGTCTTCCCCCAAGAGACCCAGTACTTC
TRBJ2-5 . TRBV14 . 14 CASSQRAVGETQYF TGTGCCAGCAGCCAGCGGGCTGTAGGAGAGACCCAGTACTTC
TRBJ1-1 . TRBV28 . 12 CASSFSNGGAFF TGTGCCAGCAGTTTCAGTAACGGCGGAGCTTTCTTT
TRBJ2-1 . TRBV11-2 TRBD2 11 CASSFSGRQFF TGTGCCAGCAGCTTTAGCGGGAGGCAGTTCTTC
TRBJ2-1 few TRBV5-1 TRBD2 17 CASSLVPGTSGRGEQFF TGCGCCAGCAGCTTGGTACCCGGGACTAGCGGGAGGGGTGAGCAGTTCTTC
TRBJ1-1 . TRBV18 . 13 CASSPQVTAEAFF TGTGCCAGCTCACCTCAGGTAACGGCTGAAGCTTTCTTT
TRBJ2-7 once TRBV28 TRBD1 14 CASSLDRGLYEQYF TGTGCCAGCAGTTTAGACAGGGGGCTCTACGAGCAGTACTTC
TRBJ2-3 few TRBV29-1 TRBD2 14 CSVTGLAGVDTQYF TGCAGCGTTACTGGACTAGCGGGAGTTGATACGCAGTATTTT
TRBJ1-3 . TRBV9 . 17 CASSARDTSTSRNTIYF TGTGCCAGCAGCGCGAGGGACACCTCTACTAGTAGAAACACCATATATTTT
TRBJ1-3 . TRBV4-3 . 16 CASSRTGQSSGNTIYF TGCGCCAGCAGTCGTACAGGGCAAAGCTCTGGAAACACCATATATTTT
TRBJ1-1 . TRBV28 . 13 CATRDAVNTEAFF TGTGCCACCAGAGATGCAGTGAACACTGAAGCTTTCTTT
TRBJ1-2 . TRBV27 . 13 CASSLTGEDGYTF TGTGCCAGCAGTTTGACGGGAGAGGATGGCTACACCTTC
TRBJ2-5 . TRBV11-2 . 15 CASSPRGLGPETQYF TGTGCCAGCAGCCCCAGGGGTCTCGGGCCAGAGACCCAGTACTTC
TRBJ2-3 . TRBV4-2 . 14 CASSQVGITDTQYF TGTGCCAGCAGCCAAGTGGGCATAACAGATACGCAGTATTTT
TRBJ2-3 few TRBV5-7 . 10 CASEGDTQYF TGTGCCAGCGAGGGAGATACGCAGTATTTT
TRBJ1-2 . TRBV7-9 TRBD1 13 CASSRDRSYGYTF TGTGCCAGCAGCCGGGACAGGTCCTATGGCTACACCTTC
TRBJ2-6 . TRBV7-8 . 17 CASSSGQRASGANVLTF TGTGCCAGCAGCTCCGGACAGCGAGCCTCTGGGGCCAACGTCCTGACTTTC
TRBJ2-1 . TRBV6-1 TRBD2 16 CASSDMGLAISNEQFF TGTGCCAGCAGTGATATGGGACTAGCGATTTCCAATGAGCAGTTCTTC
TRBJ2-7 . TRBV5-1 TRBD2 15 CASSFGLADSYEQYF TGCGCCAGCAGCTTTGGGCTAGCGGACTCCTACGAGCAGTACTTC